Listed here are 27 T cell receptor beta chains from one sample, sequenced in a study of beta chain features in type 1 diabetes (dated by TCRdb to the late 2010s). The library was produced with the immunoSEQ multiplex PCR assay. The entire isolated RNA was reverse transcribed using the High Capacity cDNA Reverse Transcription Kit, and thus expressed TCRB transcripts were sequenced. TCRdb took this table from immuneACCESS and kept in-frame rearrangements with V and J called. Such tables lack part of the clones; where checked against another copy, unresolved V genes explain under half of the gap, and the rest is unexplained. The sample table contains around 250,000 clones; only one count was recorded for 68% of them. The top ten hold almost 0.055% of the sample. The sample was naive CD4+ T cells from blood. This sample's cell subset or site label indicates: true naive CD4+ T cells. All receptors come from a man aged 30-40 years in good health.

The V and J genes are TRBV9 and TRBJ2-1; D is undetermined. V shed 3 bases and J shed 0 bases, with 7 bases lying between them. Germline CDR1 is SGDLS and CDR2 is YYNGEE. There are 14 residues in the CDR3. The CDR3 spells CASSGGSSYNEQFF. CDR3 nucleotide sequence: TGTGCCAGCAGCGGAGGAAGCTCCTACAATGAGCAGTTCTTC.

This sequence joins TRBV7-2 and TRBJ2-3; a weak D match, TRBD1 (6 bases). The V gene's germline CDR1 is SGHTA and CDR2 FQGNSA. The CDR3 has 13 amino acids. The V and J ends lost 5 bases and 2 bases respectively, with 8 bases between them. CDR3 residues: CASSRTVTDTQYF. Here the CDR3 DNA reads TGTGCCAGCAGCCGGACAGTCACAGATACGCAGTATTTT.

V gene TRBV10-3 combines with J gene TRBJ2-5, with 7 positions matching TRBD1. The CDR3 totals 13 residues. Germline V gene sequence: CDR1 ENHRY, CDR2 SYGVKD. After removal of 6 bases from V and 4 bases from J, the junction contained 5 bases not matched to a gene. CDR3 protein: CAIRATGLETQYF. The DNA for the CDR3 is TGTGCCATCAGGGCGACAGGGTTAGAGACCCAGTACTTC.

The chain couples TRBV28 to TRBJ2-7; 13 bases map to TRBD2. Germline V CDR1 and CDR2: MDHEN, SYDVKM. This CDR3 has 15 amino acids. The ends lost 7 bases at V and 7 bases at J; junction bases unmatched: 10. Here the CDR3 reads CASNSPGLAGFEQYF. For the CDR3, the DNA is TGTGCCAGCAACTCACCGGGACTAGCGGGGTTTGAGCAGTACTTC.

This clone was observed once. The rearrangement uses TRBV11-2 and TRBJ2-5; TRBD2 agrees at 8 bases. The CDR3 totals 15 residues. The germline CDR1 and CDR2 sequences are SGHAT and FQNNGV. V gave up 3 bases and J gave up 5 bases; unmatched junction bases: 8. CDR3 nucleotide sequence: TGTGCCAGCAGCTTGAGCGGGACTAGAGAGGAGACCCAGTACTTC. This codes for CASSLSGTREETQYF.

The V call is TRBV5-1, the J call TRBJ2-3, with D perhaps matching TRBD1 (5 bases). CDR3 length equals 14 residues. From germline, CDR1 is SGHRS and CDR2 YFSETQ. Deletions cut 0 bases from V and 5 bases from J, with 10 bases between. The chain's CDR3 is CASSLGSGKDTQYF. CDR3 sequence (DNA): TGCGCCAGCAGCTTGGGTTCAGGGAAAGATACGCAGTATTTT. The full variable domain, rest sourced from reference TRBV5-1 and TRBJ2-3, is KAGVTQTPRYLIKTRGQQVTLSCSPISGHRSVSWYQQTPGQGLQFLFEYFSETQRNKGNFPGRFSGRQFSNSRSEMNVSTLELGDSALYLCASSLGSGKDTQYFGPGTRLTVL.

J is TRBJ1-1 and V is TRBV14, with TRBD1 as a possible D gene (5 bases). The V end lost 3 bases, the J end lost 2 bases, and 13 bases lay between the germline ends. This CDR3 is built from 15 residues. CDR1 SGHDN and CDR2 FVKESK come from the germline V gene. The CDR3 nucleotides are TGTGCCAGCAGCCATAATTCAGGGCTTAACACTGAAGCTTTCTTT. This sequence encodes CASSHNSGLNTEAFF.

The V and J genes are TRBV4-1 and TRBJ1-6, with D uncertain. CDR3 size: 16 residues. Per the germline V gene, CDR1 is MGHRA and CDR2 is YSYEKL. V was pared by 1 base and J by 6 bases, with 13 bases between. For the CDR3, the DNA is TGCGCCAGCAGCCAAGCGGGCGGCCGGATTAATTCACCCCTCCACTTT. It specifies CASSQAGGRINSPLHF.

The V and J genes are TRBV11-2 and TRBJ2-1; 7 positions agree with TRBD1. J was trimmed by 2 bases and V by 4 bases; bases with no gene match: 17. The CDR3 is 19 residues long. CDR1 is SGHAT, CDR2 FQNNGV, per germline. CDR3: CASSSIRDLNRGTYNEQFF. In DNA form, the CDR3 reads TGTGCCAGCAGCTCCATCCGGGATTTAAACAGGGGTACCTACAATGAGCAGTTCTTC.

The chain carries TRBV7-8 and TRBJ2-1; TRBD1 aligns across 8 bases. Germline V gene data show CDR1 as SGHVS and CDR2 as FQNEAQ. Trimming cost V 7 bases and J 3 bases; bases outside gene matches: 5. There are 14 residues in the CDR3. CDR3: CASTTGGYYNEQFF. The CDR3 nucleotides are TGTGCCAGCACCACAGGGGGATACTACAATGAGCAGTTCTTC.

The chain joins TRBV5-1 to TRBJ2-3; the match to TRBD2 covers 14 bases. V lost 0 bases, J lost 8 bases, and 11 bases stayed unmatched. There are 18 residues in the CDR3. The germline CDR1 and CDR2 sequences are SGHRS and YFSETQ. For the CDR3, the DNA is TGCGCCAGCAGCTTGGTAGCGGGACTAGCGGGAGTACGGAGTACGCAGTATTTT. This translates into CASSLVAGLAGVRSTQYF.

This clone was observed a few times. The rearrangement links TRBV29-1 to TRBJ1-2; 7 positions match TRBD1. CDR3 size: 12 residues. V shed 3 bases, J shed 8 bases, and the junction held 6 bases outside the gene matches. The germline V gene has CDR1 SQVTM and CDR2 ANQGSEA. CDR3 sequence reads: CSVDTTGSGYTF. The DNA for the CDR3 is TGCAGCGTTGACACGACAGGGAGCGGCTACACCTTC.

The chain combines TRBV2 with TRBJ1-4; TRBD1 matches at 8 bases. CDR1 and CDR2 from the germline V gene are SNHLY and FYNNEI. The V and J ends lost 6 bases and 1 base, in that order; junction bases with no gene match: 4. CDR3 size: 15 residues. Here the CDR3 DNA reads TGTGCCAGCAGCCCCGACAGGGGAACTAATGAAAAACTGTTTTTT. Its protein product is CASSPDRGTNEKLFF.

The chain uses TRBV7-2 and TRBJ2-3; tentatively, D is TRBD1 or TRBD2 (5 bases each). Germline-derived CDR1 and CDR2 are SGHTA and FQGNSA. This CDR3 has 13 residues. V dropped 4 bases and J dropped 1 base, with 6 bases sitting between them. CDR3 coding DNA: TGTGCCAGCAGCTGGGACGGCACAGATACGCAGTATTTT. This codes for CASSWDGTDTQYF.

The genes are TRBV30 and TRBJ1-1; TRBD1 matches 7 bases. CDR1 and CDR2 from the germline V gene are GTSNPN and SVGIG (reference sequence). CDR3 length: 15 residues. V lost 0 bases, J lost 4 bases, and 8 bases stayed unmatched. The CDR3 DNA reads TGTGCCTGGAGTGTACTTACAGGGGCGGGCACTGAAGCTTTCTTT. This gives the protein CAWSVLTGAGTEAFF.

The chain combines TRBV25-1 with TRBJ2-2, with D possibly being TRBD2 (6 bases). The CDR3 totals 16 residues. Trimming removed 6 bases from V and 7 bases from J, with 21 bases in between. CDR1 is MGHDK, CDR2 SYGVNS, per germline. For the CDR3, the DNA is TGTGCCAGCAGGGGCGGGGAAGGCACACACGACGGGGAGCTGTTTTTT. Protein product: CASRGGEGTHDGELFF. The whole variable domain, filled in from reference TRBV25-1 and TRBJ2-2, reads EADIYQTPRYLVIGTGKKITLECSQTMGHDKMYWYQQDPGMELHLIHYSYGVNSTEKGDLSSESTVSRIRTEHFPLTLESARPSHTSQYLCASRGGEGTHDGELFFGEGSRLTVL.

The rearrangement links TRBV28 to TRBJ2-2, with D perhaps matching TRBD2 (5 bases). The CDR3 runs 14 residues. The germline V gene encodes CDR1 MDHEN and CDR2 SYDVKM. The V gene lost 8 bases and the J gene lost 2 bases, with 12 bases spanning the gap. Here the CDR3 reads CASYTLANTGELFF. The CDR3 region has the DNA TGTGCCAGCTACACTCTAGCCAACACCGGGGAGCTGTTTTTT.

V gene TRBV7-9 combines with J gene TRBJ2-1; 10 bases are shared with TRBD2. J was trimmed by 10 bases and V by 1 base; bases with no gene match: 7. In germline, CDR1 is SEHNR, CDR2 FQNEAQ (reference sequence). The CDR3 runs to 15 residues. This CDR3 is CASSLGEAGGHEQFF. The CDR3 nucleotides are TGTGCCAGCAGCTTAGGAGAAGCGGGAGGGCACGAGCAGTTCTTC.

This clone was counted only a few times. CDR3 in amino acids: CAISVGTGPYNEQFF. CDR3 in DNA: TGTGCCATCAGTGTAGGGACAGGCCCCTACAATGAGCAGTTCTTC. The rearrangement links TRBV10-3 to TRBJ2-1; 8 nucleotides align to TRBD1. Trimming at V came to 4 bases and at J to 2 bases, leaving 4 bases not matched to a gene. The V gene's germline CDR1 is ENHRY and CDR2 SYGVKD. This CDR3 is built from 15 residues.

The chain has TRBV18 and TRBJ1-1; 7 bases match TRBD1. This CDR3 has 15 amino acids. V was clipped by 1 base and J by 1 base; unmatched bases: 3. Germline V gene lookup returns CDR1 KGHSH and CDR2 LQKENI. DNA of the CDR3: TGTGCCAGCTCACCACAGGGGACAGCGAACACTGAAGCTTTCTTT. It specifies CASSPQGTANTEAFF.

The table lists this clone with a count of one. This rearrangement joins TRBV5-1 to TRBJ2-5; no reliable D call. The CDR3 is 11 amino acids. Germline values: CDR1 SGHRS, CDR2 YFSETQ. V was cut by 6 bases and J by 3 bases, with 6 bases left in between. The CDR3 sequence: CASTVEETQYF. The CDR3 region has the DNA TGCGCCAGCACCGTAGAAGAGACCCAGTACTTC.

This clone was counted only a few times. The J gene is TRBJ1-2, the V gene TRBV30, with 7 nucleotides matching TRBD1. Germline V gene data show CDR1 as GTSNPN and CDR2 as SVGIG (reference sequence). V shed 3 bases, J shed 7 bases, and the junction held 11 bases outside the gene matches. The CDR3 is made up of 14 amino acids. The CDR3 DNA reads TGTGCCTGGAGGAGCCCAGGGGGAGGTTCTGGCTACACCTTC. This codes for CAWRSPGGGSGYTF.

The count of this clone is one. The rearrangement links TRBV15 to TRBJ2-1, with D tentatively TRBD1 or TRBD2 (6 bases each). CDR1 LNHNV and CDR2 YYDKDF come from the germline V gene (reference sequence). Deletions cut 2 bases from V and 1 base from J, with 9 bases between. The CDR3 runs 15 residues. In nucleotides, the CDR3 is TGTGCCACCAGCAGAACAGGGACTTCCTACAATGAGCAGTTCTTC. This gives the protein CATSRTGTSYNEQFF.

This clone has a single count. CDR3 sequence: CASSRWSQETQYF. The CDR3 bases are TGCGCCAGCAGCCGATGGAGCCAAGAGACCCAGTACTTC. The chain combines TRBV4-1 with TRBJ2-5; D is uncertain. Germline CDR1 reads MGHRA; CDR2 reads YSYEKL. The CDR3 runs to 13 residues. Trimming shortened V by 4 bases and J by 1 base, and 7 bases separated the two germline ends.

The rearrangement links TRBV9 to TRBJ2-5; 11 positions agree with TRBD2. CDR1 is SGDLS and CDR2 is YYNGEE in the germline V gene. The CDR3 spans 15 residues. V gave up 3 bases and J gave up 5 bases; unmatched junction bases: 6. Here the CDR3 DNA reads TGTGCCAGCAGCGGAACTAGCGGGAGCTGGGAGACCCAGTACTTC. Its protein is CASSGTSGSWETQYF.

This clone was found once. This rearrangement joins TRBV5-1 to TRBJ2-5, with a possible D match to TRBD1 (6 bases). Trimming removed 2 bases at V and 4 bases at J, with 12 bases between. The CDR3 has 14 residues. From germline, CDR1 is SGHRS and CDR2 YFSETQ. CDR3 DNA: TGCGCCAGCAGCTTAGGGGGAACCACAGAGACCCAGTACTTC. It is translated as CASSLGGTTETQYF.

This clone occurred a few times. The chain joins TRBV30 to TRBJ1-1; D might be TRBD1 (6 bases). V was shortened by 4 bases and J by 5 bases, with 17 bases between the two germline ends. CDR1 is GTSNPN and CDR2 is SVGIG in the germline V gene (reference sequence). The CDR3 runs 14 residues. As DNA, the CDR3 is TGTGCCTGGAACACAGGGTGGTCTCGGACTGAAGCTTTCTTT. As protein: CAWNTGWSRTEAFF.